Presented here are 3 T cell receptor beta chains from one specimen sequenced in a study of blood T cell repertoires in COVID-19. Data came from immunoSEQ multiplex PCR; TCRdb stores just in-frame clones and leaves some out. The sample holds about 280,000 clones, roughly 86% seen once. The sample taken for sequencing was peripheral blood. Every receptor here comes from a man aged 18 to 29 with active or convalescent COVID-19.

The chain joins TRBV4-1 to TRBJ2-2, with 8 bases that match TRBD2. Trimming took 1 base from V and 8 from J; bases not matched to a gene: 3. CDR1 and CDR2 from the germline V gene are MGHRA and YSYEKL. The CDR3 sequence is 14 residues long. CDR3: CASSQAGGRGELFF. The CDR3 nucleotides are TGCGCCAGCAGCCAAGCGGGGGGGCGTGGGGAGCTGTTTTTT.

This clone is a singleton in its sample. The V and J genes are TRBV7-2 and TRBJ2-3; possible D gene TRBD1, 6 bases. CDR3 length equals 18 residues. With 3 bases removed from V and 4 bases from J, the gap between germline ends came to 23 bases. The germline gives CDR1 SGHTA, CDR2 FQGNSA. This CDR3 is CASSFLKPTRRGPDTQYF. For the CDR3, the DNA is TGTGCCAGCAGCTTCCTCAAGCCAACCCGCAGGGGCCCAGATACGCAGTATTTT.

V is TRBV9 and J is TRBJ2-7; 8 bases match TRBD2. Losses at the gene ends were 2 bases for V and 5 bases for J; bases not matched to a gene: 3. CDR3 length: 13 amino acids. CDR1 is SGDLS and CDR2 is YYNGEE in the germline V gene. CDR3 amino acids: CASSVAGGHEQYF. The DNA of the CDR3 is TGTGCCAGCAGCGTTGCGGGGGGCCACGAGCAGTACTTC.